The clone carrying this T cell receptor (beta chain) came up many times. This specimen comes from a study of T cells in Graves' hyperthyroidism and ophthalmopathy. The TCR beta CDR3 regions underwent amplification using RNA transcripts as the source. Carried out on the TCR CDR3, a first-round RT-PCR used the HTBI primer set. From the multiplex PCR reads, TCRdb called clonotypes with MiXCR, one entry per CDR3 protein. The table lists hundreds of thousands of distinct CDR3 sequences, around 22% of them singletons. This receptor was taken from a woman in her 30s with Graves' ophthalmopathy. Sequenced input: blood.

The CDR3 region is CSGSIPQGSGEQYF. DNA for the CDR3: TGCAGTGGCAGCATTCCCCAGGGATCGGGCGAGCAGTACTTC. The chain recombines TRBV20-1 with TRBJ2-7; D may be TRBD1 (5 bases). The CDR3 totals 14 residues. The germline V gene encodes CDR1 DFQATT and CDR2 SNEGSKA (reference sequence). V was trimmed by 7 bases and J by 6 bases, leaving 22 bases between them.